This entry features one T cell receptor beta chain sequence. The V gene lost 6 bases and the J gene lost 3 bases, with 2 bases spanning the gap. The CDR3 length is 10 residues. The V gene's germline CDR1 is MDHEN and CDR2 SYDVKM. Naive-designated CD8 cells lacked CD45RO, were positively enriched for CCR7, and omitted terminally differentiated effector memory CD45RA+ cells. The data were obtained in a study of shared clonotypes between healthy human individuals. TCRdb's table, derived via immunoSEQ multiplex PCR, lists solely in-frame clones and lacks some. The sample has under 700,000 clones; about 95% are singletons.

The receptor comes from a woman under 40 in good health. Sequencing input: naive CD8+ T cells sorted from blood. The chain recombines TRBV28 with TRBJ1-2; D is undetermined. CDR3 sequence (DNA): TGTGCCAGCAGGTACTATGGCTACACCTTC. Protein sequence: CASRYYGYTF.